This entry describes one T cell receptor beta chain. What it recognizes is unknown. The entry originates in a study of T cells after yellow fever vaccination. Turning to the study itself: Preparing low-cell-number fractions relied on SMART-Seq v4 Ultra Low Input.

Overall study findings and caveats: Reappearance after the booster was seen for most primary-vaccination clones, at 96% CD4 and around 90% CD8. Abundant clonotypes from the bulk population could get into FACS-sorted repertoires as contaminants.

Germline V gives CDR1 MNHEY, CDR2 SVGEGT. The V gene end was trimmed by 8 bases and the J gene end by 6 bases; junction bases not matched to a gene: 3. The CDR3 has 11 residues. A universal primer site and UMIs were added as TCR cDNA was made by 5'RACE template switching. TCRdb itself ran the 5' RACE reads through MiXCR, one entry per CDR3 protein. The sample lists around 120,000 distinct CDR3 sequences, around 15% occurring once. Sequencing was performed on CD8+ T cells sorted from PBMCs, taken 5 days after the yellow fever booster vaccination. The sequence was obtained from a man between 18 and 29 years old who received the YFV17D yellow fever vaccine. The V and J genes are TRBV6-2 or TRBV6-3 and TRBJ2-7, with TRBD2 matching 8 bases. CDR3 sequence: CASAGTSEQYV. CDR3 nucleotides: TGTGCCAGCGCCGGGACTAGCGAGCAGTACGTC.